One and the same sample provided the 30 T cell receptor beta chains below, sequenced in a study of T cells in Graves' hyperthyroidism and ophthalmopathy. RNA transcripts were the template for amplifying TCR beta CDR3 regions. TCR CDR3 regions were first amplified by RT-PCR with HTBI primers. TCRdb reanalysed the multiplex PCR reads using MiXCR and keeps one entry per CDR3 protein. The table has around 210,000 distinct CDR3 sequences, about 15% seen once. The sample taken for sequencing was blood. The receptors here all came from a woman aged 45 to 65 with Graves' hyperthyroidism.

This clonotype showed up just a few times. The V and J genes are TRBV5-4 and TRBJ2-1, with D unresolved. Germline V gene data show CDR1 as SGHNT and CDR2 as YYREEE (reference sequence). CDR3 length equals 13 residues. Trimming cost V 1 base and J 8 bases, with 10 bases left between them. The CDR3 is CASSLHGVDEQFF. The CDR3 region has the DNA TGTGCCAGCAGCTTGCATGGGGTCGATGAGCAGTTCTTC.

This clonotype was picked up many times. J is TRBJ2-3 and V is TRBV2; 9 bases match TRBD2. V gave up 7 bases and J gave up 1 base; unmatched junction bases: 9. Germline loops: CDR1 SNHLY, CDR2 FYNNEI. This CDR3 region has 16 residues. CDR3 region: CASIGIAGEGTDTQYF. The CDR3 DNA sequence: TGTGCCAGCATTGGGATAGCGGGAGAGGGCACAGATACGCAGTATTTT.

The V gene is TRBV15, the J gene TRBJ2-1; D possibly matches TRBD1 or TRBD2 (6 bases each). Deletions cut 5 bases from V and 0 bases from J, with 14 bases between. From germline, CDR1 is LNHNV and CDR2 YYDKDF (reference sequence). There are 16 residues in the CDR3. The CDR3 region has the DNA TGTGCCACCAGCCGATTCGGAGGGGGCTCCTACAATGAGCAGTTCTTC. Translated, it gives CATSRFGGGSYNEQFF. The full variable domain, in which reference TRBV15 and TRBJ2-1 provide the parts outside the CDR3, is DAMVIQNPRYQVTQFGKPVTLSCSQTLNHNVMYWYQQKSSQAPKLLFHYYDKDFNNEADTPDNFQSRRPNTSFCFLDIRSPGLGDTAMYLCATSRFGGGSYNEQFFGPGTRLTVL.

This clonotype was detected many times. The rearrangement joins TRBV3-1 to TRBJ2-1; D is possibly TRBD1 (5 bases). Per the germline V gene, CDR1 is LGHDT and CDR2 is YNNKEL (reference sequence). The length of the CDR3 is 13 residues. With 4 bases removed from V and 10 bases from J, the gap between germline ends came to 14 bases. The chain's CDR3 is CASSPGVGQEQFF. The DNA for the CDR3 is TGTGCCAGCAGCCCGGGTGTGGGGCAGGAGCAGTTCTTC.

This clonotype was recorded only once. This may arise from a read error, as a much more abundant clone is one base away. In this CDR3 the conserved last residue, phenylalanine or tryptophan, is missing, so a read error is likely. The V gene is TRBV30, the J gene TRBJ2-1; TRBD2 might be the D (6 bases). Trimming cost V 0 bases and J 0 bases, with 12 bases left between them. CDR3 size: 16 residues. The germline V gene has CDR1 GTSNPN and CDR2 SVGIG (reference sequence). The CDR3 is CAWSVHGGVSYNEQFL. The CDR3 nucleotides read TGTGCCTGGAGTGTACACGGCGGGGTCTCCTACAATGAGCAGTTCCTC.

This clonotype was detected many times. V gene TRBV30 combines with J gene TRBJ2-4; TRBD2 aligns across 8 bases. Germline CDR1 GTSNPN, CDR2 SVGIG (reference sequence). V lost 4 bases to trimming and J lost 1 base; unmatched junction nucleotides: 6. This CDR3 is 15 amino acids long. CDR3 sequence reads: CAWTGGLRAKNIQYF. Written as DNA, the CDR3 is TGTGCCTGGACGGGGGGGCTCAGGGCCAAAAACATTCAGTACTTC. Full variable domain (rest looked up from reference TRBV30 and TRBJ2-4): SQTIHQWPATLVQPVGSPLSLECTVEGTSNPNLYWYRQAAGRGLQLLFYSVGIGQISSEVPQNLSASRPQDRQFILSSKKLLLSDSGFYLCAWTGGLRAKNIQYFGAGTRLSVL.

The V and J genes are TRBV20-1 and TRBJ1-5; D is unresolved. Between the trimmed V and J ends, which lost 0 bases and 4 bases, there was a span of 10 bases. Germline values: CDR1 DFQATT, CDR2 SNEGSKA (reference sequence). The CDR3 runs to 14 residues. The CDR3: CSARDLTDNQPQHF. In nucleotides, the CDR3 is TGCAGTGCTAGAGATCTTACAGATAATCAGCCCCAGCATTTT.

The sample holds many counts of this clonotype. The CDR3 nucleotides read TGTGCCAGCAGCTTATGGGAGCGGGGGCTCACAGATACGCAGTATTTT. Protein: CASSLWERGLTDTQYF. The chain recombines TRBV11-2 with TRBJ2-3, with 8 bases matching TRBD2. The CDR3 covers 16 residues. With V trimmed by 2 bases and J by 2 bases, 6 bases remained unmatched. Germline assignment: CDR1 SGHAT and CDR2 FQNNGV.

Only one count was recorded for this clonotype. V and J are TRBV7-8 and TRBJ2-1; D remains ambiguous. This CDR3 has 15 amino acids. Germline V gene sequence: CDR1 SGHVS, CDR2 FQNEAQ. V lost 4 bases to trimming and J lost 0 bases, with 10 bases between them. CDR3 DNA: TGTGCCAGCAGCTCAGAAGTCCGCTCCTACAATGAGCAGTTCTTC. This translates into CASSSEVRSYNEQFF.

This clonotype was seen ten or more times. The chain is built from TRBV5-1 and TRBJ2-7; 9 nucleotides agree with TRBD1. Germline V gene lookup returns CDR1 SGHRS and CDR2 YFSETQ. The CDR3 spans 14 residues. J gave up 5 bases and V 3 bases, and 6 bases lay outside the gene matches. In nucleotides, the CDR3 is TGCGCCAGCAGCTCCCGGGACAGGGATGACGAGCAGTACTTC. This sequence encodes CASSSRDRDDEQYF. The full variable domain, in which reference TRBV5-1 and TRBJ2-7 provide the parts outside the CDR3, is KAGVTQTPRYLIKTRGQQVTLSCSPISGHRSVSWYQQTPGQGLQFLFEYFSETQRNKGNFPGRFSGRQFSNSRSEMNVSTLELGDSALYLCASSSRDRDDEQYFGPGTRLTVT.

CDR3: CASSQDGAKVGEQYF. The CDR3 bases are TGTGCCAGCAGCCAAGATGGGGCGAAGGTTGGCGAGCAGTACTTC. The chain has TRBV28 and TRBJ2-7, with D perhaps TRBD1 (5 bases). CDR1 and CDR2 from the germline V gene are MDHEN and SYDVKM. The CDR3 length is 15 residues. V lost 6 bases and J lost 6, with 21 bases in between.

The rearrangement links TRBV20-1 to TRBJ2-5; no reliable D call. CDR3 length equals 12 residues. CDR1 DFQATT and CDR2 SNEGSKA come from the germline V gene (reference sequence). V was pared by 6 bases and J by 2 bases, with 10 bases between. CDR3 residues: CSASLRQETQYF. Written as DNA, the CDR3 is TGCAGTGCCTCGCTCCGTCAAGAGACCCAGTACTTC.

This clonotype was recorded at least ten times. The genes are TRBV2 and TRBJ2-7, with unresolved D. Germline V gives CDR1 SNHLY, CDR2 FYNNEI. The CDR3 is 11 residues long. V was shortened by 11 bases and J by 2 bases, with 10 bases between the two germline ends. CDR3 in DNA: TGTGCCGCCCTATCCACCTACGAGCAGTACTTC. The encoded protein is CAALSTYEQYF. Complete variable domain (other parts from reference TRBV2 and TRBJ2-7): EPEVTQTPSHQVTQMGQEVILRCVPISNHLYFYWYRQILGQKVEFLVSFYNNEISEKSEIFDDQFSVERPDGSNFTLKIRSTKLEDSAMYFCAALSTYEQYFGPGTRLTVT.

A few counts support this clonotype. The chain recombines TRBV19 with TRBJ2-1; perhaps TRBD2 as D (7 bases). Per germline, CDR1 LNHDA and CDR2 SQIVND (reference sequence). Trimming took 5 bases from V and 0 from J, leaving 11 bases between them. The CDR3 runs 15 residues. The CDR3 bases are TGTGCCAGTAGTGTCGGGGGGCTCTCCTACAATGAGCAGTTCTTC. Protein product: CASSVGGLSYNEQFF.

This clonotype was observed many times. CDR3 sequence: CATAHYGYTF. CDR3 DNA: TGTGCCACCGCCCACTATGGCTACACCTTC. This chain links TRBV28 with TRBJ1-2; D uncertain. The CDR3 has 10 residues. Germline V gene sequence: CDR1 MDHEN, CDR2 SYDVKM. Trimming removed 10 bases from V and 3 bases from J, with 6 bases in between.

This clonotype was seen a handful of times. A much larger clone sits a single nucleotide away, making a read error possible. The chain joins TRBV18 to TRBJ2-7; 9 nucleotides agree with TRBD1. From germline, CDR1 is KGHSH and CDR2 LQKENI. Trimming cost V 5 bases and J 6 bases; bases outside gene matches: 5. The CDR3 consists of 13 residues. The CDR3 reads CASSTDRGSEQYF. The CDR3 bases are TGTGCCAGCTCAACGGACAGGGGAAGCGAGCAGTACTTC.

As for this clonotype: With a much larger clone just one base away, this may be a read error. Since the CDR3 does not end with the conserved phenylalanine or tryptophan, this likely comes from a read error. This chain joins TRBV30 and TRBJ2-3; a possible D gene is TRBD1 (5 bases). Germline V lookup: CDR1 GTSNPN, CDR2 SVGIG (reference sequence). Trimming removed 2 bases from V and 2 bases from J, with 8 bases in between. This CDR3 comprises 13 residues. The CDR3 DNA is TGTGCCTGGAGTCAACAGGCCACAGATACGCAGTATTCT. Translated: CAWSQQATDTQYS.

In its sample, this clonotype was seen many times. The V and J genes are TRBV28 and TRBJ1-1; D uncertain. Germline V gene lookup returns CDR1 MDHEN and CDR2 SYDVKM. The CDR3 is 12 amino acids. V was clipped by 3 bases and J by 3 bases, with 5 bases between them. The CDR3 region is CASSLRYTEAFF. The CDR3 coding sequence is TGTGCCAGCAGTTTGCGATACACTGAAGCTTTCTTT.

This chain links TRBV7-9 with TRBJ2-3, with D perhaps given as TRBD1 or TRBD2 (5 bases each). This CDR3 is 14 amino acids long. Germline assignment: CDR1 SEHNR and CDR2 FQNEAQ (reference sequence). V lost 4 bases to trimming and J lost 2 bases, with 10 bases between them. The CDR3 nucleotides read TGTGCCAGCAGCTCCGGGACCAACACAGATACGCAGTATTTT. Translated, it gives CASSSGTNTDTQYF.

This clonotype has at least ten counts. The chain recombines TRBV15 with TRBJ2-5; tentative D call: TRBD2 (8 bases). This CDR3 is built from 16 residues. V was clipped by 9 bases and J by 4 bases, with 24 bases between them. Germline V CDR1 and CDR2: LNHNV, YYDKDF (reference sequence). Here the CDR3 reads CATRSWIGRGRETQYF. The CDR3 nucleotides read TGTGCCACGAGAAGCTGGATCGGGAGGGGGCGAGAGACCCAGTACTTC.

This clonotype was counted ten times or more. The chain employs TRBV7-9 and TRBJ2-3; TRBD2 agrees at 9 bases. Trimming cost V 4 bases and J 4 bases; bases outside gene matches: 9. This CDR3 is built from 16 residues. CDR1 is SEHNR, CDR2 FQNEAQ, per germline (reference sequence). In DNA, the CDR3 is TGTGCCAGCAGCTCCTGGACTAGCGATTCCCCAGATACGCAGTATTTT. Protein: CASSSWTSDSPDTQYF.

This clonotype occurred a few times. The chain recombines TRBV11-3 with TRBJ2-3, with 7 bases matching TRBD1. Germline V gives CDR1 SGHNT, CDR2 YENEEA. V lost 1 base, J lost 1 base, and 5 bases stayed unmatched. This CDR3 spans 16 amino acids. The CDR3 sequence: CASSLGGGWGTDTQYF. CDR3 nucleotide sequence: TGTGCCAGCAGCTTAGGAGGGGGCTGGGGCACAGATACGCAGTATTTT.

This clonotype was observed many times. CDR3 loop: CSVQDTNSYEQYF. Here the CDR3 DNA reads TGCAGCGTTCAGGACACGAACTCCTACGAGCAGTACTTC. This sequence joins TRBV29-1 and TRBJ2-7; D is possibly TRBD1 (5 bases). V was cut by 5 bases and J by 0 bases, with 11 bases left in between. The CDR3 is 13 amino acids. Germline V CDR1 and CDR2: SQVTM, ANQGSEA.

The table lists this clonotype with many counts. The chain is built from TRBV10-2 and TRBJ2-7; unclear D gene. The CDR3 is made up of 11 amino acids. From germline, CDR1 is WSHSY and CDR2 SAAADI. Trimming cost V 10 bases and J 7 bases, with 14 bases left between them. The DNA for the CDR3 is TGCGCCACCAAGATGGTGGAGGAGCAGTACTTC. It encodes CATKMVEEQYF.

The chain recombines TRBV20-1 with TRBJ2-7, with 14 bases identical to TRBD2. The V segment lost 0 bases and the J segment 6 bases; nucleotides outside the gene matches: 10. CDR1 and CDR2 from the germline V gene are DFQATT and SNEGSKA (reference sequence). The CDR3 runs to 17 residues. CDR3 sequence (DNA): TGCAGTGCTAGAGATCTAGGACTAGCGGGAGGTGGGGTCGAGCAGTACTTC. Translated, it gives CSARDLGLAGGGVEQYF.

The V gene is TRBV20-1, the J gene TRBJ1-2, with TRBD1 matching over 9 bases. With V trimmed by 6 bases and J by 8 bases, 4 bases remained unmatched. The V gene's germline CDR1 is DFQATT and CDR2 SNEGSKA (reference sequence). The CDR3 is 11 amino acids. DNA of the CDR3: TGCAGTGCCAAACAGGGGGCAGGCTACACCTTC. This sequence encodes CSAKQGAGYTF.

This chain uses TRBV12-3 or TRBV12-4 with TRBJ1-6, with D unresolved. The CDR3 spans 14 residues. Trimming took off 3 bases at V and 9 bases at J, with 12 bases between the two ends. The CDR3 reads CASSFGGYGSPLHF. The CDR3 nucleotides are TGTGCCAGCAGTTTCGGAGGGTATGGTTCACCCCTCCACTTT.

A remark on this clonotype: A read error may produce the germline difference seen at one junction end. This rearrangement joins TRBV6-9 to TRBJ1-4; D is ambiguous. Germline V gene data show CDR1 as MNHGY and CDR2 as SVAAGI. The CDR3 covers 10 residues. CDR3 residues: CAPILGSPFF. Here the CDR3 DNA reads TGCGCCCCGATCCTCGGAAGTCCGTTTTTT.

The table lists this clonotype with a few counts. DNA of the CDR3: TGCAGTGCTAGTAAGGGGAGCTATGGCTACACCTTC. The encoded protein is CSASKGSYGYTF. This chain connects TRBV20-1 to TRBJ1-2; possible D gene TRBD1, 5 bases. V lost 3 bases and J 4 bases, leaving 9 bases between the germline ends. From germline, CDR1 is DFQATT and CDR2 SNEGSKA (reference sequence). This CDR3 region has 12 residues.

Remarks on this clonotype: Germline is not matched at one junction end, which may reflect a read error. The gene calls are TRBV6-6 and TRBJ2-2, with D unclear. CDR1 MNHNY and CDR2 SVGAGI come from the germline V gene (reference sequence). The length of the CDR3 is 14 residues. Here the CDR3 DNA reads TGTGCCAGCAGTGACTCGAGTGCGGTCGGGGAGCTGTTTTTT. Its protein is CASSDSSAVGELFF.